The 31 T cell receptor beta chains below all came from one sample that was sequenced in a study of Graves' ophthalmopathy and Graves' hyperthyroidism. Amplification of TCR beta CDR3 regions used RNA transcripts. HTBI-primed RT-PCR formed the first round, and a multiplex PCR formed the second. TCRdb reanalysed the multiplex PCR reads using MiXCR and keeps one entry per CDR3 protein. The table has hundreds of thousands of distinct CDR3 sequences, over 40% seen once. The specimen was peripheral blood. Receptor source: an adult man with Graves' ophthalmopathy.

This clonotype was seen many times. The rearrangement links TRBV5-1 to TRBJ2-7; 9 bases agree with TRBD1. Germline V lookup: CDR1 SGHRS, CDR2 YFSETQ. The CDR3 is 14 residues long. Trimming cost V 4 bases and J 7 bases; bases outside gene matches: 9. CDR3 sequence: CASSLGQGSEEQYF. The CDR3 DNA reads TGCGCCAGCAGCCTGGGACAGGGTTCCGAGGAGCAGTACTTC.

Points on this clonotype: An end of the junction differs from the germline gene, which may be a read error. The V call is TRBV7-9, the J call TRBJ2-5; 8 bases agree with TRBD2. The CDR3 runs to 17 residues. Germline loops: CDR1 SEHNR, CDR2 FQNEAQ (reference sequence). This chain's CDR3 is CASSFTEKRGTYEGQYF. CDR3 bases: TGTGCCAGTAGCTTCACTGAAAAGCGGGGGACCTACGAGGGCCAGTACTTC.

This clonotype was observed a single time. A much larger clone differs by one base, so this may be a read error. The chain combines TRBV2 with TRBJ1-1; no reliable D call. Trimming took 3 bases from V and 4 from J, leaving 3 bases between them. In germline, CDR1 is SNHLY, CDR2 FYNNEI. CDR3 size: 11 residues. The CDR3 nucleotides are TGTGCCAGCAGTGATACCACTGAAGCTTTCTTT. Translated, it gives CASSDTTEAFF.

This sequence joins TRBV19 and TRBJ1-3; 7 nucleotides match TRBD1. The CDR3 length is 15 residues. CDR1 is LNHDA and CDR2 is SQIVND in the germline V gene (reference sequence). V trimming: 4 bases; J trimming: 1 base; junction bases outside the gene matches: 4. Here the CDR3 DNA reads TGTGCCAGTAGTACCCCAGGGGGTTCTGGAAACACCATATATTTT. Protein sequence: CASSTPGGSGNTIYF.

This clonotype came up a few times. The chain combines TRBV6-5 with TRBJ2-7; weak D call: TRBD2 (6 bases). Trimming removed 8 bases at V and 1 base at J, with 12 bases between. This CDR3 has 13 residues. Germline-derived CDR1 and CDR2 are MNHEY and SVGAGI. The CDR3 DNA reads TGTGCCAGCTACGGGGGATCATCCTACGAGCAGTACTTC. It yields the protein CASYGGSSYEQYF.

The chain is built from TRBV7-2 and TRBJ2-5, with TRBD2 matching over 8 bases. CDR3 length equals 19 residues. Germline V lookup: CDR1 SGHTA, CDR2 FQGNSA. V shed 9 bases, J shed 2 bases, and the junction held 23 bases outside the gene matches. The CDR3 coding sequence is TGTGCCAGTAGCGCCCGCGGGGGGCTGTACACCGGGGAGCAAGAGACCCAGTACTTC. Translated, it gives CASSARGGLYTGEQETQYF.

This clonotype was observed a few times. Its ends do not fully match the called genes, so a read error is possible. The chain links TRBV10-3 to TRBJ2-5; D gene unclear. This CDR3 is 14 amino acids long. From germline, CDR1 is ENHRY and CDR2 SYGVKD. The CDR3 is CASSSVVGQETQYF. The DNA of the CDR3 is TGTGCCAGCAGTTCAGTAGTTGGCCAAGAGACCCAGTACTTC.

The chain joins TRBV12-3 or TRBV12-4 to TRBJ1-2; no reliable D call. The V and J ends lost 10 bases and 3 bases respectively, with 12 bases between them. The CDR3 extends over 12 amino acids. Here the CDR3 DNA reads TGTGCCATCATGGACGGACACTATGGCTACACCTTC. Its translation: CAIMDGHYGYTF.

This clonotype turned up a few times. The chain has TRBV2 and TRBJ2-7; 9 bases match TRBD1. CDR1 and CDR2 from the germline V gene are SNHLY and FYNNEI. V shed 10 bases, J shed 5 bases, and the junction held 9 bases outside the gene matches. There are 13 residues in the CDR3. The CDR3 bases are TGTGCCACCCGGGGACAGGGTCCCCACGAGCAGTACTTC. This gives the protein CATRGQGPHEQYF.

This clonotype has a count of ten or more. V and J are TRBV15 and TRBJ2-5; D ambiguous. Trimming cost V 0 bases and J 5 bases, with 7 bases left between them. The CDR3 is 13 residues long. Germline CDR1 is LNHNV and CDR2 is YYDKDF (reference sequence). The DNA for the CDR3 is TGTGCCACCAGCAGAGAGATCGGGGAGACCCAGTACTTC. It specifies CATSREIGETQYF.

This clonotype occurred many times. The chain joins TRBV14 to TRBJ2-5; D possibly corresponds to TRBD1 (6 bases). CDR1 SGHDN and CDR2 FVKESK come from the germline V gene. V was pared by 2 bases and J by 6 bases, with 16 bases between. There are 15 residues in the CDR3. CDR3 in amino acids: CASSQTGKFEKTQYF. The CDR3 nucleotides are TGTGCCAGCAGCCAAACAGGGAAGTTCGAAAAGACCCAGTACTTC.

This clonotype has ten or more counts. This chain links TRBV7-9 with TRBJ1-4; D is uncertain. Germline V CDR1 and CDR2: SEHNR, FQNEAQ (reference sequence). V lost 0 bases to trimming and J lost 8 bases, with 13 bases between them. The CDR3 covers 15 residues. The CDR3 nucleotides read TGTGCCAGCAGCTTAGCGTTCGGAAGGGAAGAAAAACTGTTTTTT. This encodes CASSLAFGREEKLFF.

The gene calls are TRBV10-3 and TRBJ1-1; no reliable D call. Germline lookup yields CDR1 ENHRY and CDR2 SYGVKD. The germline V and J ends were trimmed by 4 bases and 1 base, with 7 bases remaining between them. The CDR3 consists of 13 residues. The CDR3 nucleotides are TGTGCCATCAGTGGATACGCGAACACTGAAGCTTTCTTT. This encodes CAISGYANTEAFF.

In its sample, this clonotype was seen a few times. This chain links TRBV3-1 with TRBJ1-2, with D unclear. Trimming took off 7 bases at V and 6 bases at J, with 15 bases between the two ends. CDR1 and CDR2 from the germline V gene are LGHDT and YNNKEL (reference sequence). This CDR3 is built from 13 residues. CDR3 in DNA: TGTGCCAGCACCTCCGTGGGTATTCATGGCTACACCTTC. Translating gives CASTSVGIHGYTF.

In this sample, this clonotype turned up many times. V is TRBV7-8 and J is TRBJ1-6; perhaps TRBD1 as D (5 bases). V lost 5 bases to trimming and J lost 8 bases, with 16 bases between them. Per the germline V gene, CDR1 is SGHVS and CDR2 is FQNEAQ. This CDR3 has 15 residues. CDR3 protein: CASSPRAGRDSPLHF. The CDR3 DNA sequence: TGTGCCAGCAGCCCAAGGGCGGGCAGGGATTCACCCCTCCACTTT.

This clonotype occurred many times. The genes are TRBV19 and TRBJ2-5, with TRBD1 identical over 9 bases. The CDR3 runs 15 residues. The trim removed 4 bases at V and 4 bases at J, leaving 7 bases unmatched. The V gene's germline CDR1 is LNHDA and CDR2 SQIVND (reference sequence). As DNA, the CDR3 is TGTGCCAGTAGTACCATGGACAGGGGTGGAGAGACCCAGTACTTC. This encodes CASSTMDRGGETQYF.

This clonotype was counted many times. The chain recombines TRBV2 with TRBJ2-2; possibly TRBD1 for D (5 bases). The germline V gene encodes CDR1 SNHLY and CDR2 FYNNEI. V was cut by 6 bases and J by 6 bases, with 14 bases left in between. This CDR3 comprises 14 residues. CDR3 nucleotides: TGTGCCAGCAGGGTTACCAGGGCGGCCGGGGAGCTGTTTTTT. It specifies CASRVTRAAGELFF.

This clonotype was counted many times. The chain has TRBV11-2 and TRBJ1-1, with no clear D. In germline, CDR1 is SGHAT, CDR2 FQNNGV. Trimming took 4 bases from V and 11 from J, leaving 17 bases between them. This CDR3 has 13 residues. The CDR3 loop is CASSSSGDSVAFF. The CDR3 region has the DNA TGTGCCAGCAGCTCCTCCGGGGATTCGGTTGCTTTCTTT.

This clonotype was seen once. The CDR3 loop is CATVDGYNSPLHF. The CDR3 bases are TGTGCCACCGTGGACGGTTATAATTCACCCCTCCACTTT. This sequence joins TRBV2 and TRBJ1-6; no clear D gene. V lost 10 bases and J 4 bases, leaving 11 bases between the germline ends. Germline assignment: CDR1 SNHLY and CDR2 FYNNEI. The CDR3 is 13 residues long.

At least ten counts were recorded for this clonotype. The rearrangement links TRBV24-1 to TRBJ2-7; maybe TRBD1 (5 bases). From germline, CDR1 is KGHDR and CDR2 SFDVKD. Trimming stripped 5 bases from V and 3 bases from J, with 7 bases between. The CDR3 totals 12 residues. The CDR3 region has the DNA TGTGCCACCAGTGGTGACAGCTACGAGCAGTACTTC. It encodes CATSGDSYEQYF.

On this clonotype itself: A read error is likely, as this CDR3 ends without the conserved phenylalanine or tryptophan. The chain uses TRBV25-1 and TRBJ1-2, with 7 nucleotides matching TRBD1. Germline values: CDR1 MGHDK, CDR2 SYGVNS. The CDR3 runs to 12 residues. The J segment lost 4 bases and the V segment lost 6 bases, leaving 2 bases of the junction unmatched. CDR3: CASSRDSYGYTL. Here the CDR3 DNA reads TGTGCCAGCAGCAGGGACAGCTATGGCTACACCCTC.

V and J are TRBV9 and TRBJ2-5; either TRBD1 or TRBD2 may fit D (5 bases each). The germline CDR1 and CDR2 sequences are SGDLS and YYNGEE. The CDR3 consists of 15 residues. V was clipped by 5 bases and J by 2 bases, with 16 bases between them. In DNA, the CDR3 is TGTGCCAGCAGTTTAGAGGGACCGAGGCAAGAGACCCAGTACTTC. This translates into CASSLEGPRQETQYF.

This chain joins TRBV24-1 and TRBJ2-5; either TRBD1 or TRBD2 may fit D (5 bases each). The end of the DNA fits TRBJ2-1 better, so the J call may be wrong. The CDR3 sequence is 15 residues long. The germline CDR1 and CDR2 sequences are KGHDR and SFDVKD. CDR3 DNA sequence: TGTGCCACCAGTGACAATACGGGACCGCCTAATGAGCAGTTCTTC. Encoded protein: CATSDNTGPPNEQFF.

With respect to this clonotype: It is likely a read error, because the conserved phenylalanine at the end of the CDR3 is missing. The chain employs TRBV7-3 and TRBJ2-7; D is unclear. The CDR3 covers 14 residues. Germline lookup yields CDR1 SGHTA and CDR2 FQGTGA. V lost 3 bases, J lost 4 bases, and 13 bases lay in between. CDR3 loop: CASSLVVSSYEQYL. In DNA, the CDR3 is TGTGCCAGCAGCTTGGTGGTCAGTTCATACGAGCAGTACCTC.

This clonotype was counted between two and nine times. The chain employs TRBV11-2 and TRBJ2-7, with 16 bases fitting TRBD2. Unmatched junction bases numbered 8, after V lost 6 bases and J lost 3 bases. This CDR3 comprises 17 residues. Germline CDR1 reads SGHAT; CDR2 reads FQNNGV. The CDR3: CASSGGLAGGRNYEQYF. CDR3 nucleotides: TGTGCCAGCAGTGGGGGACTAGCGGGAGGGAGGAACTACGAGCAGTACTTC.

The rearrangement links TRBV6-1 to TRBJ2-7; D gene unclear. The CDR3 runs to 15 residues. V gave up 1 base and J gave up 5 bases, with 15 bases separating them. Germline V gives CDR1 MNHNS, CDR2 SASEGT. CDR3: CASSEETADSHEQYF. The CDR3 coding sequence is TGTGCCAGCAGTGAAGAAACAGCAGATTCCCACGAGCAGTACTTC.

This clonotype showed up many times. The chain couples TRBV29-1 to TRBJ1-4; 7 bases agree with TRBD1. J lost 5 bases, V lost 7 bases, and 4 bases had no gene match. Germline CDR1 is SQVTM and CDR2 is ANQGSEA. The CDR3 runs 12 residues. The CDR3 sequence: CSAQGGNEKLFF. The CDR3 nucleotides are TGCAGCGCTCAGGGGGGGAATGAAAAACTGTTTTTT.

Many counts were recorded for this clonotype. The junction departs from the called germline gene at one end, perhaps through a read error. V and J are TRBV5-1 and TRBJ2-5, with 10 positions matching TRBD1. The germline CDR1 and CDR2 sequences are SGHRS and YFSETQ. The CDR3 totals 14 residues. The CDR3 sequence is CASSTGQGGETQYF. The DNA of the CDR3 is TGTGCCAGCAGCACCGGACAGGGGGGAGAGACCCAGTACTTC.

This clonotype was seen at least ten times. At one of its ends the junction is not consistent with the germline gene, which may arise from a read error. V is TRBV5-1 and J is TRBJ2-5; the D gene is possibly TRBD1 (6 bases). Germline assignment: CDR1 SGHRS and CDR2 YFSETQ. The CDR3 has 14 residues. CDR3 DNA sequence: TGTGCCAGCAGCTTAGGACAGTACCAAGAGACCCAGTACTTC. The encoded protein is CASSLGQYQETQYF.

This clonotype was counted ten times or more. The chain uses TRBV10-2 and TRBJ2-6, with 13 bases identical to TRBD2. Germline V lookup: CDR1 WSHSY, CDR2 SAAADI. J gave up 2 bases and V 10 bases, and 8 bases lay outside the gene matches. This CDR3 is built from 17 residues. The CDR3 protein is CATQGGTSGAGANVLTF. For the CDR3, the DNA is TGCGCCACCCAAGGGGGGACTAGCGGGGCTGGGGCCAACGTCCTGACTTTC.

A few counts support this clonotype. The gene calls are TRBV5-1 and TRBJ2-2, with D perhaps matching TRBD2 (5 bases). Germline values: CDR1 SGHRS, CDR2 YFSETQ. The V and J ends lost 0 bases and 5 bases respectively, with 11 bases between them. The CDR3 contains 15 residues. The CDR3 coding sequence is TGCGCCAGCAGCTTGGGGCGGGCTAAAACCGGGGAGCTGTTTTTT. It is translated as CASSLGRAKTGELFF.